The sequence of this TCR beta chain was determined in a study of molecular identifiers for immune sequencing clone quantification. Study outcomes and limitations: Detecting spiked Jurkat TCR RNA from one cell among about a million naive cells was reportedly possible.

The naive CD8 libraries originated from between roughly 19,000 and 1,100,000 sorted cells and drew on 10%, 30% or 50% RNA. Comment on this clonotype: No antigen is known for it.

Germline loops: CDR1 LNHDA, CDR2 SQIVND (reference sequence). The trim removed 5 bases at V and 4 bases at J, leaving 1 base unmatched. The CDR3 has 13 residues. Preparation methods for the bulk TCR libraries were those previously described, with listed TCR primers. TCRdb fed the PCR reads into MiXCR, producing one record per CDR3 protein. There are 90,000 to 120,000 distinct CDR3 sequences in the sample; roughly 34% occur only once, and less than 5.5% lies in the top ten. Source material: naive CD8+ T cells from blood, with Jurkat cell RNA spiked in. Subset specified: FACS-sorted CD8+CD4-CCR7+CD45RA+ naive T cells. This chain uses TRBV19 with TRBJ2-3; TRBD1 matches at 9 bases. This receptor was obtained from a human donor in good health. Some libraries in this study had Jurkat cell RNA spiked in. The CDR3 DNA reads TGTGCCAGTAGTTGGACAGGGGCAGATACGCAGTATTTT. Encoded protein: CASSWTGADTQYF.